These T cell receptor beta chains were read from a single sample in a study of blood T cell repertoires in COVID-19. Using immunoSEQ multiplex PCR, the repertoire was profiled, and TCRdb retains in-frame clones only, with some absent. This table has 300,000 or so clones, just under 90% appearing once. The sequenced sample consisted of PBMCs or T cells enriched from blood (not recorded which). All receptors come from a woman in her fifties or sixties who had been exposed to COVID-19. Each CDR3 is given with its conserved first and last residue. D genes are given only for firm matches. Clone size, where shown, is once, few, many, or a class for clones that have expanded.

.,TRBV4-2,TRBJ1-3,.,CASSQEQSSGNTIYF,TGTGCCAGCAGCCAAGAACAGAGCTCTGGAAACACCATATATTTT
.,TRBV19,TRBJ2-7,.,CASTFGVGASYEQYF,TGTGCCAGTACCTTCGGGGTGGGCGCCTCCTACGAGCAGTACTTC
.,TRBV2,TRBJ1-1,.,CASSDDRNTEAFF,TGTGCCAGCAGTGACGACAGAAACACTGAAGCTTTCTTT
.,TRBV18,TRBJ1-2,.,CASSDPPTGYSNYGYTF,TGTGCCAGCTCGGACCCTCCAACAGGATACTCTAACTATGGCTACACCTTC
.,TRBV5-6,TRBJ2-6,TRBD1,CASSASTGMVSGANVLTF,TGTGCCAGCAGCGCCTCGACAGGGATGGTATCTGGGGCCAACGTCCTGACTTTC
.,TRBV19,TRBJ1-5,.,CASSIDGSGVQPQHF,TGTGCCAGTAGTATAGATGGAAGTGGAGTTCAGCCCCAGCATTTT
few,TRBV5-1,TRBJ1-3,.,CASSLAPGEGNTIYF,TGCGCCAGCAGCTTGGCACCAGGGGAGGGAAACACCATATATTTT
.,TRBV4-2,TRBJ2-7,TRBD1,CASSQDYEGANPRGGQYF,TGTGCCAGCAGCCAAGATTACGAGGGGGCGAATCCCAGGGGTGGGCAGTACTTC
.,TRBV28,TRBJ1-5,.,CASTTPSPPGQHF,TGTGCCAGCACCACACCCTCCCCCCCGGGCCAGCATTTT
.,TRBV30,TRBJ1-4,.,CAGMRRDTTNEKLFF,TGTGCCGGGATGCGTCGGGACACCACTAATGAAAAACTGTTTTTT
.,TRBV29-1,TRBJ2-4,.,CSVRGVQNIQYF,TGCAGCGTCCGCGGGGTTCAAAACATTCAGTACTTC
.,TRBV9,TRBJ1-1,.,CASTPSQMNTEAFF,TGTGCCAGCACCCCCTCGCAGATGAACACTGAAGCTTTCTTT
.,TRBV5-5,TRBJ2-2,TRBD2,CASSPRQGTSGLTGELFF,TGTGCCAGCAGCCCGCGACAGGGGACTAGCGGACTCACCGGGGAGCTGTTTTTT
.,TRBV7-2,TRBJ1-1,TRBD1,CASSRRQGGTEAFF,TGTGCCAGCAGCCGGCGCCAGGGGGGCACTGAAGCTTTCTTT
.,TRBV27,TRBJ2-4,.,CASSSRQGIGKDIQYF,TGTGCCAGCAGCTCGAGGCAGGGGATTGGAAAGGACATTCAGTACTTC
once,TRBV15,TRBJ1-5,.,CATSRVPQGNQPQHF,TGTGCCACCAGCAGAGTCCCGCAGGGAAATCAGCCCCAGCATTTT
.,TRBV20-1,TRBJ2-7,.,CSASAVAGYEQYF,TGCAGTGCTAGTGCGGTGGCGGGTTACGAGCAGTACTTC
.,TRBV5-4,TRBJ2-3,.,CASSSGGPGRADTQYF,TGTGCCAGCAGCTCGGGGGGCCCCGGAAGGGCAGATACGCAGTATTTT
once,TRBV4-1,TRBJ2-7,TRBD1,CASSQDSRGPYEQYF,TGCGCCAGCAGCCAAGATTCGAGGGGGCCCTACGAGCAGTACTTC
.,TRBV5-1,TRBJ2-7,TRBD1,CASSPGQGKDEQYF,TGCGCCAGCAGCCCCGGACAGGGAAAGGACGAGCAGTACTTC
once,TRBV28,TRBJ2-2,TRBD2,CASSWTSGFTGELFF,TGTGCCAGCAGTTGGACTAGCGGGTTCACCGGGGAGCTGTTTTTT
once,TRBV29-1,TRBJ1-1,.,CSVARGIMNTEAFF,TGCAGCGTTGCCAGGGGCATAATGAACACTGAAGCTTTCTTT
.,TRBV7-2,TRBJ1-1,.,CASSSRGTKSAFF,TGTGCCAGCAGCTCCCGGGGGACTAAGAGCGCTTTCTTT